This entry concerns a single T cell receptor beta chain. As handled by the study authors: For nucleated cells, counts were estimated from reference gene primer amplification. Sequencing used immunoSEQ multiplex PCR; TCRdb keeps in-frame clones, though not all of them. V and J calls and clone size are those listed in that table; D and trimming were worked out from the DNA. This repertoire shows about 59,000 clones, roughly 89% found once; its top ten account for roughly 9%. The CDR3 sequence is 17 residues long. CDR1 LGHDT and CDR2 YNNKEL come from the germline V gene (reference sequence). The J segment lost 5 bases and the V segment lost 1 base, leaving 6 bases of the junction unmatched. The data stem from a study of blood T cell repertoires in COVID-19. Study information: There were acute and convalescent COVID-19 samples, and they came from the United States, Italy and Spain. The analysed material was cDNA or gDNA that came from T cells, B-cell-depleted T cells, or PBMCs.

What was sequenced was peripheral blood. The rearrangement joins TRBV3-1 (or the pseudogene TRBV3-2) to TRBJ2-5, with 14 bases identical to TRBD2. This receptor was identified in a human donor in a cohort sampled during active COVID-19. The CDR3 region is CASSQVPGLAGVETQYF. CDR3 bases: TGTGCCAGCAGCCAAGTACCGGGACTAGCGGGAGTGGAGACCCAGTACTTC.